This is a list of T cell receptor beta chains from one sample in a study of immune evolution from preneoplasia to lung adenocarcinoma. Only in-frame clones appear in the TCRdb table, and some are missing; sequencing was by immunoSEQ multiplex PCR. Of about 41,000 clones listed, approximately 79% are singletons. The sequencing input was FFPE invasive lung adenocarcinoma tissue. The origin of the receptors is a person aged 55 to 70 with lung adenocarcinoma. CDR3s leave out the opening cysteine and the closing phenylalanine or tryptophan. Fields, in order: J gene, clone size, V gene, CDR3 protein. Part of the rows lack a size; the others show once, few, many or a class for expanded clones.

>TRBJ2-1|once|TRBV27
ASSPGQGRSYNEQF
>TRBJ1-3|NA|TRBV12-5
ASATDTGNTIY
>TRBJ1-1|NA|TRBV6-6
ASSYPGQGDTEAF
>TRBJ2-3|NA|TRBV5-1
ASSRGEAPTDTQY
>TRBJ1-1|NA|TRBV5-6
ASSWSGHGEAF
>TRBJ2-1|NA|TRBV5-1
ASSLREEQF
>TRBJ1-1|NA|TRBV5-1
ASSLVRGTTEAF
>TRBJ1-2|NA|TRBV29-1
SVEDRTGSYGYT
>TRBJ2-7|few|TRBV14
ASSQDRGSSYEQY
>TRBJ1-2|NA|TRBV7-2
ASSLGPSGTYGYT
>TRBJ1-1|NA|TRBV18
ASSVRGGLLNTEAF
>TRBJ1-2|NA|TRBV19
ASSSGPFYGYT
>TRBJ2-5|NA|TRBV28
ASSLLGKTQY
>TRBJ2-2|NA|TRBV7-9
ASSSWGTKNTGELF
>TRBJ1-3|few|TRBV30
AWSRSFGGAGNTIY
>TRBJ2-7|NA|TRBV2
ASCLRDRYEQY
>TRBJ2-1|NA|TRBV19
ASSIVNEQF
>TRBJ2-3|NA|TRBV6-1
ASRYDPRTDTQY
>TRBJ2-5|NA|TRBV10-2
ASSASGTSAQY
>TRBJ2-7|NA|TRBV4-2
ASSRESYEQY
>TRBJ2-7|NA|TRBV7-4
ASSSGGQQGNEQY
>TRBJ1-5|NA|TRBV7-9
ASSSGNQPQH
>TRBJ2-5|few|TRBV5-1
ASSTGQGLETQY
>TRBJ2-1|NA|TRBV5-1
ASSLLGGREDPRGGSYNEQF
>TRBJ1-5|NA|TRBV6-5
ASSSSPGRPQH
>TRBJ1-3|NA|TRBV28
ASSFGSESSGNTIY
>TRBJ1-2|NA|TRBV28
ASSLPPRSNYGYT
>TRBJ1-2|NA|TRBV10-2
ASREDYYGYT
>TRBJ1-2|NA|TRBV6-6
ASIQGIRGYT
>TRBJ2-7|NA|TRBV10-2
ASSEGTGGRSYEQY
>TRBJ1-5|NA|TRBV4-1
ASSPEGGTAYQPQH
>TRBJ1-3|NA|TRBV4-1
ASSQEPGQGWNTIY
>TRBJ2-3|few|TRBV14
ASSQDLGSSRTQY
>TRBJ1-2|NA|TRBV11-2
ASSPGGYGYT
>TRBJ1-4|NA|TRBV19
ASSMWTNEKLF
>TRBJ2-1|NA|TRBV11-2
ASSLDPKTRNEQF
>TRBJ2-3|few|TRBV30
AWSVLAGGSDTQY
>TRBJ1-4|NA|TRBV18
ASSTNEKLF
>TRBJ2-7|NA|TRBV28
ASSLGYEQY
>TRBJ1-2|once|TRBV2
ASSLGTGEYYGYT
>TRBJ1-5|NA|TRBV5-8
ASSRGGGGSNQPQH
>TRBJ2-5|NA|TRBV5-1
ASSLGRGGETQY
>TRBJ1-2|NA|TRBV15
ATTQGLSNYGYT
>TRBJ1-5|NA|TRBV7-2
ASSLIWGSNQPQH
>TRBJ2-5|NA|TRBV5-1
ASSLAGGAEETQY
>TRBJ2-1|NA|TRBV9
ASSLRGQAPYNEQF
>TRBJ2-7|few|TRBV7-3
ASSRGLALEQY
>TRBJ2-2|NA|TRBV30
AWTSSGELF
>TRBJ2-2|NA|TRBV7-3
ASSSTGGFGELF
>TRBJ2-7|NA|TRBV28
ASSLRPDHYEQY